This entry features one TCR beta chain sequence. What it binds is not known. The CDR3 is made up of 12 amino acids. Trimming took off 5 bases at V and 1 base at J, with 5 bases between the two ends. In germline, CDR1 is MNHEY, CDR2 SVGAGI. The data derive from a study of cytomegalovirus exposure and HLA in healthy donors. Study findings and constraints: Altogether, about 160 TCR beta chains were recorded as cytomegalovirus-associated. Subsequent analysis showed first-cohort TCR clusters tending to co-occur in around 110 validation repertoires. Reports described diagnosis of cytomegalovirus status by the classifier as highly specific and sensitive.

The repertoire was sequenced with immunoSEQ multiplex PCR; TCRdb's copy has only in-frame clones and lacks some. The table shows about 73,000 clones, with around nine tenths occurring only once. The TCR sequence derives from a woman between 18 and 30 years old in good health and CMV-seropositive. Sequencing was performed on PBMCs. V and J are TRBV6-5 and TRBJ2-5; D might be TRBD1 (5 bases). Written as DNA, the CDR3 is TGTGCCAGCAGTGACAGCCAAGAGACCCAGTACTTC. Residues: CASSDSQETQYF.